These 20 T cell receptor beta chains were all obtained from the same sample, sequenced in a study of T cell responses to AZD1222 COVID-19 vaccine. TCRdb's copy holds only in-frame clones and misses some; the assay was immunoSEQ multiplex PCR. Of approximately 60,000 clones detected, around 75% appear once; the ten largest clones hold around an eighth. This specimen was peripheral blood, taken on day 0 of AZD1222 vaccination. The receptor set was obtained from an adult in good health.

The rearrangement links TRBV5-1 to TRBJ2-1; D uncertain. Trimming removed 4 bases from V and 1 base from J, with 12 bases in between. The CDR3 contains 15 residues. The germline gives CDR1 SGHRS, CDR2 YFSETQ. The CDR3 DNA is TGCGCCAGCAGCACAATCTCCGGATCCTACAATGAGCAGTTCTTC. The encoded protein is CASSTISGSYNEQFF.

This chain uses TRBV7-9 with TRBJ1-2; D perhaps matches TRBD1 (6 bases). V gave up 5 bases and J gave up 6 bases, with 13 bases separating them. This CDR3 spans 13 amino acids. Germline V gene lookup returns CDR1 SEHNR and CDR2 FQNEAQ (reference sequence). The CDR3 protein is CASSPTGRDGYTF. The CDR3 DNA reads TGTGCCAGCAGCCCGACAGGCCGAGATGGCTACACCTTC.

This chain joins TRBV30 and TRBJ2-7, with D possibly matching TRBD1 (6 bases). CDR3 length equals 13 residues. The germline V gene has CDR1 GTSNPN and CDR2 SVGIG (reference sequence). V was shortened by 5 bases and J by 0 bases, with 11 bases between the two germline ends. CDR3 sequence (DNA): TGTGCCTGGGGGGACAAATCCTCCTACGAGCAGTACTTC. It is translated as CAWGDKSSYEQYF.

The chain joins TRBV7-2 to TRBJ1-5, with 7 bases that match TRBD1. The CDR3 runs to 15 residues. V lost 2 bases to trimming and J lost 5 bases; unmatched junction nucleotides: 6. Germline lookup yields CDR1 SGHTA and CDR2 FQGNSA. CDR3 sequence reads: CASSLKGGKDQPQHF. The DNA of the CDR3 is TGTGCCAGCAGCTTAAAAGGGGGCAAGGATCAGCCCCAGCATTTT.

The table lists this clone with a count of one. The chain joins TRBV7-2 to TRBJ2-1; tentatively, D is TRBD2 (6 bases). CDR1 is SGHTA and CDR2 is FQGNSA in the germline V gene. V was trimmed by 5 bases and J by 7 bases, leaving 9 bases between them. CDR3 length equals 12 residues. CDR3 loop: CASSRSGNEQFF. In nucleotides, the CDR3 is TGTGCCAGCAGCCGGAGCGGGAATGAGCAGTTCTTC.

The V gene is TRBV7-2, the J gene TRBJ1-5, with D unclear. The CDR3 loop spans 14 amino acids. V gave up 8 bases and J gave up 0 bases, with 11 bases separating them. From germline, CDR1 is SGHTA and CDR2 FQGNSA. The CDR3: CASDPGLSNQPQHF. The CDR3 bases are TGTGCCAGCGACCCCGGCCTTAGCAATCAGCCCCAGCATTTT.

In its sample, this clone was seen once. The chain has TRBV19 and TRBJ2-2, with D uncertain. The V and J ends lost 7 bases and 6 bases respectively, with 18 bases between them. CDR1 is LNHDA, CDR2 SQIVND, per germline (reference sequence). This CDR3 spans 15 amino acids. The CDR3 DNA follows: TGTGCCAGTACCTCCTCTAGAGCCTGGGCCGGGGAGCTGTTTTTT. Residues: CASTSSRAWAGELFF.

The chain couples TRBV5-4 to TRBJ2-6; 8 nucleotides align to TRBD1. The CDR3 has 17 residues. V lost 3 bases and J lost 0; bases outside the gene matches: 5. In germline, CDR1 is SGHNT, CDR2 YYREEE (reference sequence). The CDR3 reads CASSSDRASSGANVLTF. As DNA, the CDR3 is TGTGCCAGCAGCTCGGACAGGGCTAGCTCTGGGGCCAACGTCCTGACTTTC.

The chain uses TRBV19 and TRBJ2-1, with TRBD2 identical over 14 bases. In germline, CDR1 is LNHDA, CDR2 SQIVND (reference sequence). V was clipped by 11 bases and J by 3 bases; unmatched bases: 6. This CDR3 contains 15 residues. The CDR3 region is CAVGTSGGVYNEQFF. The DNA for the CDR3 is TGTGCCGTTGGGACTAGCGGGGGCGTCTACAATGAGCAGTTCTTC.

The V gene is TRBV4-1, the J gene TRBJ1-4, with 7 bases lining up with TRBD1. This CDR3 spans 14 amino acids. V was pared by 2 bases and J by 7 bases, with 4 bases of the junction left unmatched. Germline assignment: CDR1 MGHRA and CDR2 YSYEKL. In DNA, the CDR3 is TGCGCCAGCAGCCAAATTCAGGGGGGTGAAAAACTGTTTTTT. Translation: CASSQIQGGEKLFF.

This chain joins TRBV6-2 or TRBV6-3 and TRBJ2-1; D assignment may be TRBD1 or TRBD2 (6 bases each). Germline CDR1 and CDR2: MNHEY and SVGEGT. Deletions cut 6 bases from V and 0 bases from J, with 18 bases between. The CDR3 sequence is 17 residues long. The CDR3 region is CASSDPGGRSSYNEQFF. The CDR3 DNA reads TGTGCCAGCAGCGACCCCGGGGGCCGGAGCTCCTACAATGAGCAGTTCTTC.

The chain carries TRBV19 and TRBJ2-3; TRBD2 matches 10 bases. CDR3 length equals 15 residues. Germline V gene lookup returns CDR1 LNHDA and CDR2 SQIVND (reference sequence). The V and J ends lost 5 bases and 2 bases, in that order; junction bases with no gene match: 4. CDR3 loop: CASSATSGNTDTQYF. The CDR3 DNA reads as TGTGCCAGTAGTGCAACTAGCGGGAACACAGATACGCAGTATTTT. Based on the CDR3 plus reference TRBV19 and TRBJ2-3, the full variable domain is DGGITQSPKYLFRKEGQNVTLSCEQNLNHDAMYWYRQDPGQGLRLIYYSQIVNDFQKGDIAEGYSVSREKKESFPLTVTSAQKNPTAFYLCASSATSGNTDTQYFGPGTRLTVL.

As regards this clone: The junction shows a germline mismatch at one end, possibly a read error. V and J are TRBV7-2 and TRBJ2-2; 9 bases map to TRBD2. Looked up from germline, CDR1 is SGHTA and CDR2 is FQGNSA. The CDR3 contains 15 residues. CDR3 sequence: CASSLAGPNTGELFF. CDR3 DNA sequence: TGTGCCAGCAGCCTAGCGGGGCCGAACACCGGGGAGCTGTTTTTT.

The chain recombines TRBV21-1 with TRBJ1-6; the D segment call TRBD1 is taken from the table without a DNA check. TRBV21-1 is a pseudogene locus. This CDR3 spans 18 amino acids. In DNA form, the CDR3 reads TGTGCCAGCAGCAAAGTGGGAGAAGAAGGGGGAAGTAATTCACCCCTCCACTTT. Amino acid sequence: CASSKVGEEGGSNSPLHF.

This clone has more than one count but fewer than ten. The rearrangement links TRBV5-4 to TRBJ2-1; TRBD1 is a possible D gene (6 bases). The CDR3 is 14 amino acids. Germline loops: CDR1 SGHNT, CDR2 YYREEE (reference sequence). With 0 bases removed from V and 6 bases from J, the gap between germline ends came to 10 bases. The CDR3 sequence is CASSLGGTLNEQFF. CDR3 coding DNA: TGTGCCAGCAGCTTGGGAGGGACACTCAATGAGCAGTTCTTC. The variable domain in full, with the rest retrieved from reference TRBV5-4 and TRBJ2-1, is ETGVTQSPTHLIKTRGQQVTLRCSSQSGHNTVSWYQQALGQGPQFIFQYYREEENGRGNFPPRFSGLQFPNYSSELNVNALELDDSALYLCASSLGGTLNEQFFGPGTRLTVL.

The V call is TRBV4-1, the J call TRBJ2-7; D is perhaps TRBD2 (6 bases). Trimming removed 4 bases from V and 6 bases from J, with 16 bases in between. The germline V gene encodes CDR1 MGHRA and CDR2 YSYEKL. This CDR3 is 14 amino acids long. The CDR3 sequence is CASSRGTEIVEQYF. The CDR3 DNA reads as TGCGCCAGCAGCCGCGGGACGGAGATCGTCGAGCAGTACTTC.

V usage is TRBV7-8 and J usage is TRBJ2-6; D is ambiguous. V lost 1 base and J 3 bases, leaving 4 bases between the germline ends. Germline V CDR1 and CDR2: SGHVS, FQNEAQ. This CDR3 is built from 14 residues. CDR3 region: CASSLVGGANVLTF. The CDR3 DNA reads TGTGCCAGCAGCTTAGTCGGTGGGGCCAACGTCCTGACTTTC.

This clone was counted only a few times. The chain joins TRBV29-1 to TRBJ2-2; D is possibly TRBD1 (6 bases). Germline CDR1 is SQVTM and CDR2 is ANQGSEA. CDR3 length equals 13 residues. V was trimmed by 6 bases and J by 0 bases, leaving 8 bases between them. The chain's CDR3 is CSVDSSNTGELFF. CDR3 DNA: TGCAGCGTGGACAGTTCGAACACCGGGGAGCTGTTTTTT.

This CDR3 is CASSSADRAYGYTF. Here the CDR3 DNA reads TGTGCCAGCAGCTCTGCAGACAGAGCCTATGGCTACACCTTC. V and J are TRBV7-2 and TRBJ1-2; possible D gene TRBD1, 5 bases. The germline V gene encodes CDR1 SGHTA and CDR2 FQGNSA. Trimming stripped 4 bases from V and 4 bases from J, with 13 bases between. This CDR3 is 14 amino acids long.

This sequence joins TRBV11-2 and TRBJ2-7; D ambiguous. V dropped 5 bases and J dropped 5 bases, with 16 bases sitting between them. The CDR3 sequence is 14 residues long. The germline gives CDR1 SGHAT, CDR2 FQNNGV. The CDR3 here is CASSRLYLSDEQYF. In DNA, the CDR3 is TGTGCCAGCAGCCGACTCTACTTGTCGGACGAGCAGTACTTC.